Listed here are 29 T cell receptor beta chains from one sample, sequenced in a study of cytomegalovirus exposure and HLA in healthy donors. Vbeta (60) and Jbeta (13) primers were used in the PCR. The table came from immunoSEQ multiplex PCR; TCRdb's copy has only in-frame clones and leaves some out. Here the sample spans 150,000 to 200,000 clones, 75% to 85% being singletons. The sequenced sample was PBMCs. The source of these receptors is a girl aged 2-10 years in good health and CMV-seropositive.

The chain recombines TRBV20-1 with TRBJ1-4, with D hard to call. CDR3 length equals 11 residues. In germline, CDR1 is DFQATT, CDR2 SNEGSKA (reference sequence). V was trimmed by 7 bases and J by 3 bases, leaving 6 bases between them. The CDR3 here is CSVPANEKLFF. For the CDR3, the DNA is TGCAGTGTCCCAGCTAATGAAAAACTGTTTTTT.

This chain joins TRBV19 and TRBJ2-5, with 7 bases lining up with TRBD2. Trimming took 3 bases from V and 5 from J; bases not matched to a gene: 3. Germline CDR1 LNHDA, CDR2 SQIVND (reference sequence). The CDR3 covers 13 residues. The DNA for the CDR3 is TGTGCCAGTAGTATCGTGGGGGGGGAGACCCAGTACTTC. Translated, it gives CASSIVGGETQYF.

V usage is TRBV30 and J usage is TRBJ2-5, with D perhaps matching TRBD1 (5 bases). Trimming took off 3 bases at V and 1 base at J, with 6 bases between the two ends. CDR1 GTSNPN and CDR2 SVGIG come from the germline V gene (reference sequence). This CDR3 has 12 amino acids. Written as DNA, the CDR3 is TGTGCCTGGAGCCAGGGCCAAGAGACCCAGTACTTC. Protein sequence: CAWSQGQETQYF.

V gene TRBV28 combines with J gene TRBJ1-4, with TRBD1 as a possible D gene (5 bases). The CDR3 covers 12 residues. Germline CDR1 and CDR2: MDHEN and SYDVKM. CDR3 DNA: TGTGCATCGGGGGTCCCTTGGGAAAAACTGTTTTTT. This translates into CASGVPWEKLFF.

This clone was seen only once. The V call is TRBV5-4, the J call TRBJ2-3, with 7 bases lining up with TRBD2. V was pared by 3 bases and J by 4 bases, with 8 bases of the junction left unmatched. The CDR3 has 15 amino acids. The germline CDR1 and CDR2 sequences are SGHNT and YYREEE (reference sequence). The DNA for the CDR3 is TGTGCCAGCAGCTCTCGGGGGGTTGGGTCAGATACGCAGTATTTT. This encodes CASSSRGVGSDTQYF.

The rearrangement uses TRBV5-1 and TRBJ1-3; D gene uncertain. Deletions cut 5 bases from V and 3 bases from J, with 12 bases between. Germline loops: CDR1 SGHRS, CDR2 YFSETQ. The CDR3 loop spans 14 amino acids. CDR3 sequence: CASSQSGGGNTIYF. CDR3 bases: TGCGCCAGCAGTCAATCCGGAGGTGGAAACACCATATATTTT. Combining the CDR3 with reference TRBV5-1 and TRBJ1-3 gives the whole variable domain KAGVTQTPRYLIKTRGQQVTLSCSPISGHRSVSWYQQTPGQGLQFLFEYFSETQRNKGNFPGRFSGRQFSNSRSEMNVSTLELGDSALYLCASSQSGGGNTIYFGEGSWLTVV.

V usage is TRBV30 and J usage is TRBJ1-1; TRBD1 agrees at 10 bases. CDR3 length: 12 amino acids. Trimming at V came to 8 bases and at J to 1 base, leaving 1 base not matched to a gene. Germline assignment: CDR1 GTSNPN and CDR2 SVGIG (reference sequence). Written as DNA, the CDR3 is TGTGCCCGGGACAGGGGGAACACTGAAGCTTTCTTT. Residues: CARDRGNTEAFF.

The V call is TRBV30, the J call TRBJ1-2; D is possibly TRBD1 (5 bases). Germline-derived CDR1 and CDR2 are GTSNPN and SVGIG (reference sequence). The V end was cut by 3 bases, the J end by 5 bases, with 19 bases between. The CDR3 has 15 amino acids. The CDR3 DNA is TGTGCCTGGAGATTATGGGGCAGCAAGATTTATGGCTACACCTTC. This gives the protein CAWRLWGSKIYGYTF.

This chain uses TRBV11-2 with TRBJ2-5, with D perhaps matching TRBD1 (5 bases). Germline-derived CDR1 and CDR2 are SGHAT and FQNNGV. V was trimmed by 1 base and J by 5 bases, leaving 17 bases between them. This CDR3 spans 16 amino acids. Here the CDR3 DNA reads TGTGCCAGCAGCTTAGGAGAGGCAGCTCCAGGGGAGACCCAGTACTTC. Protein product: CASSLGEAAPGETQYF.

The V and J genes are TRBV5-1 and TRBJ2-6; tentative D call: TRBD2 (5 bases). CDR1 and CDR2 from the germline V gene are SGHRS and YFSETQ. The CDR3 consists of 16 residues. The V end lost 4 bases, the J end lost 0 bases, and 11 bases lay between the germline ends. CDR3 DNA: TGCGCCAGCAGCGCGGGTGAATACTCTGGGGCCAACGTCCTGACTTTC. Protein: CASSAGEYSGANVLTF.

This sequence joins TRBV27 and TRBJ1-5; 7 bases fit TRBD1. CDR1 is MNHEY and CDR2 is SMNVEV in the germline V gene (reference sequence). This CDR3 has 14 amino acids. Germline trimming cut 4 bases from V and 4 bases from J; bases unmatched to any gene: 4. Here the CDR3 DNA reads TGTGCCAGCAGTTCGGGACAGTTAAATCAGCCCCAGCATTTT. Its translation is CASSSGQLNQPQHF.

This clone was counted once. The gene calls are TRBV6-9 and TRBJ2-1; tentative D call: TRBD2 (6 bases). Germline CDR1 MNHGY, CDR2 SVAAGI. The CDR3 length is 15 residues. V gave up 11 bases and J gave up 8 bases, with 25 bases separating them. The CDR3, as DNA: TGTGCCGGTTTTCCTGGAGTTTGCGGGACCGATGAGCAGTTCTTC. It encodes CAGFPGVCGTDEQFF.

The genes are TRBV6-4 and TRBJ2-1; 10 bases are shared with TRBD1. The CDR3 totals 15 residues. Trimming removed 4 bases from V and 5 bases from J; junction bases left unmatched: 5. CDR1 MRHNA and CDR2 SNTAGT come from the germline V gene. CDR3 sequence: CASSASTGGHNEQFF. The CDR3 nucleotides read TGTGCCAGCAGTGCCTCGACAGGGGGCCACAATGAGCAGTTCTTC.

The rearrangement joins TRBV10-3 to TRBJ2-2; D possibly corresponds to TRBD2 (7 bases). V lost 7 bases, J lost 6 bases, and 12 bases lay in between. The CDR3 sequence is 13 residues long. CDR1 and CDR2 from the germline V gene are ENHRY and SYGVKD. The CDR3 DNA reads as TGTGCCATCATGGGGGGGGCTGCCGGGGAGCTGTTTTTT. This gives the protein CAIMGGAAGELFF.

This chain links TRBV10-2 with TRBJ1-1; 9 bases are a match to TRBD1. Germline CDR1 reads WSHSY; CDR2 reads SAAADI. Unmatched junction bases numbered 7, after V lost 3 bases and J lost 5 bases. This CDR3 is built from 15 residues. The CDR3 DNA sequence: TGCGCCAGCAGTGACGTTGGGACAGGGAATACTGAAGCTTTCTTT. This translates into CASSDVGTGNTEAFF.

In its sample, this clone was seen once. The DNA for the CDR3 is TGTGCCAGCAGCAAAGTTTCGGGAAGCCTTACCTACGAGCAGTACTTC. It translates to CASSKVSGSLTYEQYF. The rearrangement joins TRBV21-1 to TRBJ2-7; TRBD2 was called by the table and not checked on the DNA. TRBV21-1 is a recognized pseudogene. The length of the CDR3 is 16 residues.

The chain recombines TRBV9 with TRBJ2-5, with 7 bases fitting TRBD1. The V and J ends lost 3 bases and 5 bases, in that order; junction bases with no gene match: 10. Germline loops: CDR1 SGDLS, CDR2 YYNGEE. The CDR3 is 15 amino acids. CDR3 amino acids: CASSEGQGESETQYF. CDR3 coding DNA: TGTGCCAGCAGCGAGGGGCAGGGGGAAAGTGAGACCCAGTACTTC.

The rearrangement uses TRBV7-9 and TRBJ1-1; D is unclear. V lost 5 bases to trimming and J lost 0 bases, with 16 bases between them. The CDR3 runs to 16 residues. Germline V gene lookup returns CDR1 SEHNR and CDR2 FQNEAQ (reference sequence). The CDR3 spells CASSPLGRVMNTEAFF. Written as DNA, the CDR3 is TGTGCCAGCAGCCCCTTAGGTCGGGTTATGAACACTGAAGCTTTCTTT.

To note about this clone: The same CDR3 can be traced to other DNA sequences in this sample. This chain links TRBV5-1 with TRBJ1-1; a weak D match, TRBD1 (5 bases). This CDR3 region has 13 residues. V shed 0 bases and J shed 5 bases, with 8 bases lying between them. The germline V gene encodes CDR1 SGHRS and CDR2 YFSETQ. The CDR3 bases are TGCGCCAGCAGCTTGGCAGGGTATACTGAAGCTTTCTTT. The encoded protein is CASSLAGYTEAFF.

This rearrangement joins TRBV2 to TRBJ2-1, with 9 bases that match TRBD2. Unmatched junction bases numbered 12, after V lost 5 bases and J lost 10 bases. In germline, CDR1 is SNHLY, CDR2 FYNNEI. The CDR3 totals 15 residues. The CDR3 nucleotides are TGTGCCAGCAGTCCCAGCGGGAGGAGGGCTCGAGAGCAGTTCTTC. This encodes CASSPSGRRAREQFF.

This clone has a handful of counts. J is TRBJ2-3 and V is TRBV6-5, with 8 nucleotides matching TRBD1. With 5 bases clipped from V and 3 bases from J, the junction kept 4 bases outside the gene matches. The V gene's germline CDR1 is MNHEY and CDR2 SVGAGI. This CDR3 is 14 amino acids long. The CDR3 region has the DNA TGTGCCAGCAGTGCACAGGGGGTAACAGATACGCAGTATTTT. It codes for CASSAQGVTDTQYF.

CDR3 sequence (DNA): TGCAGCGTTCGCCCCCGAGGTGAAGCTTTCTTT. Protein sequence: CSVRPRGEAFF. This chain uses TRBV29-1 with TRBJ1-1; D call uncertain. The ends were cut back, 5 bases at V and 7 bases at J, with 11 bases in the middle. The CDR3 consists of 11 residues. The germline CDR1 and CDR2 sequences are SQVTM and ANQGSEA.

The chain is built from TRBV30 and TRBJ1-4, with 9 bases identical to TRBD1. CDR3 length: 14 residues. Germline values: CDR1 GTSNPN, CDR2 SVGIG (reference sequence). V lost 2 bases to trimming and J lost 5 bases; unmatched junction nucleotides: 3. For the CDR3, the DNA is TGTGCCTGGAGTAAAGGACAGGGGAATGAAAAACTGTTTTTT. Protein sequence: CAWSKGQGNEKLFF.

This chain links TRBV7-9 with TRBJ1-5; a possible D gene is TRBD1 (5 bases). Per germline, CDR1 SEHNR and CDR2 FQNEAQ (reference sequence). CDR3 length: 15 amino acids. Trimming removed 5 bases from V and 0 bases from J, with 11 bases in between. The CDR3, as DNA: TGTGCCAGCAGCCGCCAGGGTGATAGCAATCAGCCCCAGCATTTT. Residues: CASSRQGDSNQPQHF.

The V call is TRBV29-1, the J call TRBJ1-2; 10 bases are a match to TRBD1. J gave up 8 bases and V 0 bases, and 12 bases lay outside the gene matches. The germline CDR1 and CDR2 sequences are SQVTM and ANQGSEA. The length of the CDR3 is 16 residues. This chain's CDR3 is CSVEDFLTGGKGGYTF. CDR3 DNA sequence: TGCAGCGTTGAAGATTTTCTGACAGGGGGCAAGGGAGGCTACACCTTC.

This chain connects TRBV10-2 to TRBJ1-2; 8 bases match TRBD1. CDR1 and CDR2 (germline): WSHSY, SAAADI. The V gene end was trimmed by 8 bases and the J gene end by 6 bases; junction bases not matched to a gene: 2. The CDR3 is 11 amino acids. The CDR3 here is CASRQGNGYTF. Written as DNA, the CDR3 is TGCGCCAGCCGACAGGGGAATGGCTACACCTTC.

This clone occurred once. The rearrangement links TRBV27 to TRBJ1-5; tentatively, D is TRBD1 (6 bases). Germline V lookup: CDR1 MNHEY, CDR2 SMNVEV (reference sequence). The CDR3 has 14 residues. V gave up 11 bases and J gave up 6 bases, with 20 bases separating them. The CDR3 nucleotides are TGTGCCTCACGGGGGGGGCGGGGGGGTCAGCCCCAGCATTTT. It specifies CASRGGRGGQPQHF.

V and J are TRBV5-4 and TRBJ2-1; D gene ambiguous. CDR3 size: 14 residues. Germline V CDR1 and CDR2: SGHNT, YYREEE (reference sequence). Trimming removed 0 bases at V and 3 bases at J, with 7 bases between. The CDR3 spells CASSLGQYYNEQFF. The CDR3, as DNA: TGTGCCAGCAGCTTGGGGCAATACTACAATGAGCAGTTCTTC.

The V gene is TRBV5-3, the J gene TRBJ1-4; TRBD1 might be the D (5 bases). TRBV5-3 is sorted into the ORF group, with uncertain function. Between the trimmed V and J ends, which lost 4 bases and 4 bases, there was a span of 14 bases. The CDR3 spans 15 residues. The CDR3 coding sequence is TGTGCCAGAAGCATCCAGGGTACCCTTAATGAAAAACTGTTTTTT. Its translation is CARSIQGTLNEKLFF.